What follows describes a single T cell receptor beta chain. The sample is drawn from a study of T cell responses to AZD1222 COVID-19 vaccine. The junction had 9 bases not matched to a gene; V was cut back by 4 bases and J by 0 bases. CDR1 is MGHRA, CDR2 YSYEKL, per germline. There are 17 residues in the CDR3. Using immunoSEQ multiplex PCR, the repertoire was profiled, and TCRdb retains in-frame clones only, with some absent. Counted here are around 100,000 clones, roughly 90% occurring once; the ten biggest clones make up roughly a sixth. The source is an adult in good health. The material sequenced was peripheral blood, taken on day 0 of AZD1222 vaccination. The rearrangement links TRBV4-1 to TRBJ1-3; TRBD1 matches at 7 bases. CDR3 residues: CASSPRTGWSSGNTIYF. The CDR3 DNA is TGCGCCAGCAGCCCCCGGACAGGTTGGTCCTCTGGAAACACCATATATTTT.